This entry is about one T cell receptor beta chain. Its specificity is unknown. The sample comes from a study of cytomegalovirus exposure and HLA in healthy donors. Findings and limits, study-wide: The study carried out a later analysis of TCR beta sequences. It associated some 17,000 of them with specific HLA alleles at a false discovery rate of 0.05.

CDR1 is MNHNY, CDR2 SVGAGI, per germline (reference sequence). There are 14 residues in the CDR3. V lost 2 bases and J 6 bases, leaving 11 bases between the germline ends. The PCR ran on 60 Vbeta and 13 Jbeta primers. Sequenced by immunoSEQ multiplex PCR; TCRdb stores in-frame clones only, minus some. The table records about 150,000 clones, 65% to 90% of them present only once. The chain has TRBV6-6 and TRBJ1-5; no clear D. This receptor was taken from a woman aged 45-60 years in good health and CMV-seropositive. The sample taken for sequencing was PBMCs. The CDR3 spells CASSYSQVGQPQHF. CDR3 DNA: TGTGCCAGCAGTTACAGTCAGGTCGGTCAGCCCCAGCATTTT.